This T cell receptor (beta chain) stems from a study of blood T cell repertoires in COVID-19. Across the study: Acute-phase and convalescent COVID-19 samples originated in the United States, Italy and Spain.

In the original workflow: The authors estimated nucleated cell counts from reference gene primer amplification. The protocol was immunoSEQ multiplex PCR, while the TCRdb copy is restricted to in-frame clones and leaves out a portion. V and J calls and clone size follow that table, whereas D and trimming were derived from the DNA. The data hold about 160,000 clones, with roughly 88% observed a single time. The germline V gene has CDR1 SEHNR and CDR2 FQNEAQ (reference sequence). Trimming cost V 1 base and J 5 bases, with 12 bases left between them. The CDR3 has 14 amino acids. This receptor was obtained from a man aged 18 to 30 with acute or convalescent COVID-19. The sequenced sample was peripheral blood. The chain carries TRBV7-9 and TRBJ2-7, with D possibly being TRBD2 (6 bases). The CDR3 reads CASSLVEGLDEQYF. CDR3 nucleotides: TGTGCCAGCAGCTTAGTTGAGGGACTCGACGAGCAGTACTTC.